The next 19 T cell receptor beta chains were all read from a single sample in a study of regulatory T cells in long-lasting Graves disease. Stated time point: newly diagnosed GD, antithyroid drugs for less than 3 months. The TCR library was prepared using RNA isolated from PBMCs. Both iRepertoire HTBI primers and Arm-PCR of CDR3 regions were used to build the TCR beta libraries. TCRdb itself ran the multiplex PCR reads through MiXCR, one entry per CDR3 protein. The sample lists fewer than 650,000 distinct CDR3 sequences; roughly 15% were seen once. This sample also belongs to another study, concerning T cells in Graves' hyperthyroidism and ophthalmopathy.

The material sequenced was peripheral blood mononuclear cells (PBMCs), taken at new diagnosis, from a patient treated with antithyroid drugs. Every receptor here comes from a woman under 40 with Graves disease.

Concerning this clonotype: The junction departs from the called germline gene at one end, perhaps through a read error. The chain carries TRBV7-2 and TRBJ2-5; no clear D gene. The CDR3 totals 15 residues. Germline CDR1 SGHTA, CDR2 FQGNSA. CDR3: CASSLVEAGQETQYF. DNA for the CDR3: TGTGCCAGCAGTTTAGTCGAGGCAGGCCAAGAGACCCAGTACTTC.

The V gene is TRBV20-1, the J gene TRBJ2-1; 10 bases line up with TRBD2. The CDR3 totals 17 residues. Germline trimming cut 2 bases from V and 3 bases from J; bases unmatched to any gene: 10. Per germline, CDR1 DFQATT and CDR2 SNEGSKA (reference sequence). The CDR3 DNA is TGCAGTGCTAGACTATCTCGGACTAGCGGTGGCTACAATGAGCAGTTCTTC. Translated: CSARLSRTSGGYNEQFF.

This clonotype was detected only a few times. V is TRBV6-2 or TRBV6-3 and J is TRBJ2-1; possibly TRBD2 for D (7 bases). Germline CDR1 MNHEY, CDR2 SVGEGT. CDR3 size: 14 residues. V lost 5 bases, J lost 12 bases, and 20 bases lay in between. CDR3 bases: TGTGCCAGCAGTGAAGGGGGGGGGCCCCAGGCGCAGTTCTTC. This codes for CASSEGGGPQAQFF.

The J gene is TRBJ2-3, the V gene TRBV27; possibly TRBD1 for D (6 bases). The length of the CDR3 is 14 residues. V gave up 6 bases and J gave up 4 bases, with 14 bases separating them. Germline loops: CDR1 MNHEY, CDR2 SMNVEV (reference sequence). The CDR3 spells CASSEWTAADTQYF. The CDR3 coding sequence is TGTGCCAGCAGCGAATGGACAGCCGCAGATACGCAGTATTTT.

This clonotype was observed a single time. A much larger clone differs by one base, so this may be a read error. The chain links TRBV20-1 to TRBJ2-7; perhaps TRBD1 as D (6 bases). Per germline, CDR1 DFQATT and CDR2 SNEGSKA (reference sequence). Trimming pared 5 bases from V and 4 bases from J, leaving 15 bases between. The CDR3 sequence is 13 residues long. For the CDR3, the DNA is TGCAGTGCTCACCGGGACAAGGGGTACGAGCAGTACTTC. Translating gives CSAHRDKGYEQYF.

This clonotype was seen a few times. The chain combines TRBV28 with TRBJ1-3; no firm D call. Germline loops: CDR1 MDHEN, CDR2 SYDVKM. The CDR3 totals 14 residues. V was trimmed by 4 bases and J by 4 bases, leaving 11 bases between them. CDR3 sequence: CASSSPDKGNTIYF. The DNA of the CDR3 is TGTGCCAGCAGTTCACCAGACAAAGGAAACACCATATATTTT.

This clonotype was picked up many times. CDR3 sequence reads: CAWSTGTGPEAFF. The CDR3, as DNA: TGTGCCTGGAGTACCGGGACAGGGCCTGAAGCTTTCTTT. The chain combines TRBV30 with TRBJ1-1; 9 positions agree with TRBD1. This CDR3 region has 13 residues. Germline values: CDR1 GTSNPN, CDR2 SVGIG (reference sequence). V lost 2 bases, J lost 6 bases, and 4 bases stayed unmatched.

The chain uses TRBV19 and TRBJ1-1, with D unclear. CDR1 and CDR2 (germline): LNHDA, SQIVND (reference sequence). This CDR3 is built from 12 residues. Trimming removed 9 bases at V and 1 base at J, with 9 bases between. The CDR3 DNA sequence: TGTGCCAGCCTGGGCAGGAACACTGAAGCTTTCTTT. This codes for CASLGRNTEAFF. Using reference TRBV19 and TRBJ1-1 for the parts outside the CDR3, the full variable domain is DGGITQSPKYLFRKEGQNVTLSCEQNLNHDAMYWYRQDPGQGLRLIYYSQIVNDFQKGDIAEGYSVSREKKESFPLTVTSAQKNPTAFYLCASLGRNTEAFFGQGTRLTVV.

This clonotype was counted many times. The rearrangement links TRBV5-1 to TRBJ2-7, with 11 bases that match TRBD2. The germline gives CDR1 SGHRS, CDR2 YFSETQ. The V segment lost 4 bases and the J segment 2 bases; nucleotides outside the gene matches: 8. The CDR3 loop spans 16 amino acids. As DNA, the CDR3 is TGCGCCAGCAGCGGTCCGGGACTAGCGGCAACCTACGAGCAGTACTTC. It is translated as CASSGPGLAATYEQYF.

Points on this clonotype: A much larger clone lies a single base off, so this may be a read error. The rearrangement links TRBV6-6 to TRBJ2-1; 13 bases agree with TRBD2. The junction had 8 bases not matched to a gene; V was cut back by 0 bases and J by 12 bases. The CDR3 runs 16 residues. CDR1 MNHNY and CDR2 SVGAGI come from the germline V gene (reference sequence). Written as DNA, the CDR3 is TGTGCCAGCAGTTACTCGGGGGAGGGACTAGCGGGAAGGCAGTTCTTC. It specifies CASSYSGEGLAGRQFF.

The chain combines TRBV6-2 or TRBV6-3 with TRBJ2-3; D not resolved. This CDR3 spans 15 amino acids. Per germline, CDR1 MNHEY and CDR2 SVGEGT. V was cut by 2 bases and J by 0 bases, with 9 bases left in between. DNA for the CDR3: TGTGCCAGCAGTTACCGAGAAAGTAGCACAGATACGCAGTATTTT. Amino acids: CASSYRESSTDTQYF.

The table lists this clonotype with many counts. V usage is TRBV7-9 and J usage is TRBJ2-3, with D unclear. This CDR3 comprises 15 residues. The V gene lost 1 base and the J gene lost 4 bases, with 12 bases spanning the gap. CDR1 SEHNR and CDR2 FQNEAQ come from the germline V gene (reference sequence). This CDR3 is CASSLVKATPDTQYF. CDR3 DNA: TGTGCCAGCAGCTTAGTGAAGGCCACGCCAGATACGCAGTATTTT.

This clonotype was recorded many times. The chain employs TRBV12-3 or TRBV12-4 and TRBJ1-2; no clear D. The CDR3 is 12 residues long. Trimming pared 5 bases from V and 5 bases from J, leaving 9 bases between. The CDR3 reads CASSIGRYGYTF. The CDR3 nucleotides are TGTGCCAGCAGTATCGGGCGTTATGGCTACACCTTC.

This clonotype has ten or more counts. V and J are TRBV12-3 or TRBV12-4 and TRBJ2-1; 14 bases map to TRBD2. V lost 3 bases, J lost 7 bases, and 5 bases stayed unmatched. The CDR3 is 16 amino acids. Written as DNA, the CDR3 is TGTGCCAGCAGTTTCGGGACTAGCGGGAGAGCAAATGAGCAGTTCTTC. Protein sequence: CASSFGTSGRANEQFF.

This clonotype came up a few times. One end of the junction does not line up with germline, which may come from a read error. V usage is TRBV6-1 and J usage is TRBJ2-3; D possibly corresponds to TRBD1 (6 bases). The CDR3 covers 15 residues. CDR1 is MNHNS, CDR2 SASEGT, per germline. CDR3 sequence: CASREVQGRTDTQYF. The CDR3 DNA reads TGTGCCAGCAGGGAAGTACAGGGTCGCACAGATACGCAGTATTTT.

V and J are TRBV24-1 and TRBJ2-1, with 7 bases identical to TRBD2. This CDR3 is built from 17 residues. Losses at the gene ends were 4 bases for V and 7 bases for J; bases not matched to a gene: 15. Germline CDR1 KGHDR, CDR2 SFDVKD. CDR3 DNA sequence: TGTGCCACCAGTGACCCCTTAGGGGAGGGCCTCGCAAATGAGCAGTTCTTC. Translating gives CATSDPLGEGLANEQFF.

This clonotype was picked up many times. The chain uses TRBV2 and TRBJ2-1, with a weak D call TRBD2 (6 bases). The CDR3 contains 14 residues. V dropped 3 bases and J dropped 2 bases, with 8 bases sitting between them. CDR1 is SNHLY and CDR2 is FYNNEI in the germline V gene. CDR3 loop: CASSDGGPYNEQFF. DNA of the CDR3: TGTGCCAGCAGTGACGGGGGTCCCTACAATGAGCAGTTCTTC.

The sample holds a few counts of this clonotype. The chain couples TRBV18 to TRBJ1-2; a possible D gene is TRBD1 (5 bases). The CDR3 spans 14 residues. The ends were cut back, 2 bases at V and 4 bases at J, with 11 bases in the middle. Germline V gene sequence: CDR1 KGHSH, CDR2 LQKENI. CDR3 sequence reads: CASSPEAGSYGYTF. CDR3 coding DNA: TGTGCCAGCTCACCAGAGGCAGGGAGCTATGGCTACACCTTC.

The J gene is TRBJ1-3, the V gene TRBV6-2 or TRBV6-3; no reliable D call. Looked up from germline, CDR1 is MNHEY and CDR2 is SVGEGT. V was clipped by 0 bases and J by 4 bases, with 16 bases between them. The length of the CDR3 is 17 residues. The CDR3 sequence: CASSYSKVRATGNTIYF. CDR3 nucleotides: TGTGCCAGCAGTTACTCGAAAGTAAGGGCTACAGGAAACACCATATATTTT.